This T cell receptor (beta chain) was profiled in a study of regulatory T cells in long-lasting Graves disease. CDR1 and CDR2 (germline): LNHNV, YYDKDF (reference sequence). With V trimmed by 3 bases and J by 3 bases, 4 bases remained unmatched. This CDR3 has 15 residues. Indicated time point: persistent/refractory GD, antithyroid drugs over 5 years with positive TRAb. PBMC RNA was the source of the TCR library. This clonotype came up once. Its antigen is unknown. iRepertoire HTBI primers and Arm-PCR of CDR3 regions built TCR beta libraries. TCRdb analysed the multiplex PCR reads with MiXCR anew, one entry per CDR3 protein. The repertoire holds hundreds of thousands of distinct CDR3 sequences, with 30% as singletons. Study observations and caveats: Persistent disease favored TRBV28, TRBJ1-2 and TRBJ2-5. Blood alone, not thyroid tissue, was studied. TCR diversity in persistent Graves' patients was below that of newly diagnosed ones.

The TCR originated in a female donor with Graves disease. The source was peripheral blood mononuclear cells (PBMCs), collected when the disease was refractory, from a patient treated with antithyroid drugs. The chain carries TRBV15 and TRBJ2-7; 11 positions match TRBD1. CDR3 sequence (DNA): TGTGCCACCAGCAGCACCGGGACAGGGGGCTACGAGCAGTACTTC. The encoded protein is CATSSTGTGGYEQYF.